This paragraph reports one TCR beta chain. It may be a read error: a sequence one base away is much more abundant. The data originate from a study of Ad26.COV2.S vaccination and SARS-CoV-2 variants. Libraries were prepared by immunoSEQ multiplex PCR; TCRdb keeps only in-frame clonotypes and omits some of them. The table lists roughly 510,000 clones, roughly 89% of them singletons. Stated treatment: some 20 received Ad26.COV2.S at low or high dose, single or two shots; several received placebo; per-sample allocation not given. Sampling was done on day 63 after the first vaccine or placebo injection. This CDR3 region has 12 residues. Per the germline V gene, CDR1 is SNHLY and CDR2 is FYNNEI. The V end lost 6 bases, the J end lost 5 bases, and 11 bases lay between the germline ends.

The input for sequencing was peripheral blood, taken in a trial of Ad26.COV2.S vaccine versus placebo. The source is a person between 18 and 59 years old who received the Ad26.COV2.S COVID-19 vaccine or a placebo. The J gene is TRBJ2-7, the V gene TRBV2; perhaps TRBD1 as D (6 bases). The CDR3 coding sequence is TGTGCCAGCAGCCTTACAGGGAACGAGCAGTACTTC. Translating gives CASSLTGNEQYF.